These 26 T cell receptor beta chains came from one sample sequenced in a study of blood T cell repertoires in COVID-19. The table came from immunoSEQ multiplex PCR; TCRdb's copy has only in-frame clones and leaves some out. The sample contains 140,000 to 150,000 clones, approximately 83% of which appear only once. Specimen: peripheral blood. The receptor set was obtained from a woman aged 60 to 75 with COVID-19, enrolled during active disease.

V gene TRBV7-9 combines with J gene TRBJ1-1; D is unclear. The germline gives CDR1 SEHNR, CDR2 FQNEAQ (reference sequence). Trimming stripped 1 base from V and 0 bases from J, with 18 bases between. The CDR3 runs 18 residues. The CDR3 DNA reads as TGTGCCAGCAGCTTAGTGAGGGTGGCGGCCATTTTGAACACTGAAGCTTTCTTT. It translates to CASSLVRVAAILNTEAFF.

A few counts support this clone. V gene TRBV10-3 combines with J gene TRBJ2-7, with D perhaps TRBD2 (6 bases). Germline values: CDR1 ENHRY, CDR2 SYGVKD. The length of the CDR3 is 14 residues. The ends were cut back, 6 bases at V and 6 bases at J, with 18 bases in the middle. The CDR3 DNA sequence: TGTGCCATCAGGGAGGGCACTCAGGGAGGCGAGCAGTACTTC. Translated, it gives CAIREGTQGGEQYF.

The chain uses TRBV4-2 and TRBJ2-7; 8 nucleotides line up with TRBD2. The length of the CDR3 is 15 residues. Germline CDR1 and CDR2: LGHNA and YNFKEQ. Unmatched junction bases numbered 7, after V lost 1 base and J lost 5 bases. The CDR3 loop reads CASSQGAGGRNEQYF. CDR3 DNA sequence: TGTGCCAGCAGCCAAGGTGCGGGGGGAAGGAACGAGCAGTACTTC.

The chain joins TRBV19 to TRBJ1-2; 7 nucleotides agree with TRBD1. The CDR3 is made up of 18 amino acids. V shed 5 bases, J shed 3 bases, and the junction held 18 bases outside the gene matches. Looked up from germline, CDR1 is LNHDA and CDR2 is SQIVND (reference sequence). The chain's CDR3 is CASSLGNGHPGTDYGYTF. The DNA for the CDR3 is TGTGCCAGTAGTCTGGGAAACGGGCATCCGGGGACAGACTATGGCTACACCTTC.

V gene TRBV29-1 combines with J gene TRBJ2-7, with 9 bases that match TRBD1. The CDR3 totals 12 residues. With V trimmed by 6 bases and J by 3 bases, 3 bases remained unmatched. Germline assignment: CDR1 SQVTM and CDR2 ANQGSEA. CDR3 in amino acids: CSVGQGNYEQYF. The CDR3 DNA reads TGCAGCGTCGGACAGGGGAACTACGAGCAGTACTTC.

DNA for the CDR3: TGTGCCTGGGACCCCCTCGGGAGACAAGGACGTGAAAAACTGTTTTTT. Its protein product is CAWDPLGRQGREKLFF. The chain couples TRBV30 to TRBJ1-4; D is uncertain. Trimming left V 5 bases short and J 7 bases short, with 23 bases between. Germline V gene sequence: CDR1 GTSNPN, CDR2 SVGIG (reference sequence). This CDR3 is built from 16 residues. Full variable domain (outside the CDR3, taken from reference TRBV30 and TRBJ1-4): SQTIHQWPATLVQPVGSPLSLECTVEGTSNPNLYWYRQAAGRGLQLLFYSVGIGQISSEVPQNLSASRPQDRQFILSSKKLLLSDSGFYLCAWDPLGRQGREKLFFGSGTQLSVL.

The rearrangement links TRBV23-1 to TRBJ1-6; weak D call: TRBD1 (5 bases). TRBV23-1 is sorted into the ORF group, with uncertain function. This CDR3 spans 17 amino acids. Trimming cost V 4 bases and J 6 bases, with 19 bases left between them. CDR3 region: CASSPTAPPPGNSPLHF. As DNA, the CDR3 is TGCGCCAGCAGTCCGACAGCTCCACCGCCGGGTAATTCACCCCTCCACTTT.

The CDR3 sequence is CASSLSREGGYTF. DNA for the CDR3: TGTGCCAGCAGCCTTTCCCGGGAGGGTGGCTACACCTTC. This chain links TRBV7-9 with TRBJ1-2, with unresolved D. This CDR3 is built from 13 residues. The germline V gene has CDR1 SEHNR and CDR2 FQNEAQ (reference sequence). The V and J ends lost 5 bases and 7 bases respectively, with 14 bases between them.

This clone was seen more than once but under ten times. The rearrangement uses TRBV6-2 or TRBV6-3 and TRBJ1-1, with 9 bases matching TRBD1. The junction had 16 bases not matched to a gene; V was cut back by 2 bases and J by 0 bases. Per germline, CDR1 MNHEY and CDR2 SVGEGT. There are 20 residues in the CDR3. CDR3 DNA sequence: TGTGCCAGCAGTTACCCCGGGACAGGGCTAATCCAAGACCTGAACACTGAAGCTTTCTTT. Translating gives CASSYPGTGLIQDLNTEAFF.

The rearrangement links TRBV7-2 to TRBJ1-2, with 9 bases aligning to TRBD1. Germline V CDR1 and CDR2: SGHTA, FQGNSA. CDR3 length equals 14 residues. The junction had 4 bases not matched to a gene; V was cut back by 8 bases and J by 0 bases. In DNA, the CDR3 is TGTGCCAGCGGACAGGGGAGAACTAACTATGGCTACACCTTC. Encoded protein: CASGQGRTNYGYTF.

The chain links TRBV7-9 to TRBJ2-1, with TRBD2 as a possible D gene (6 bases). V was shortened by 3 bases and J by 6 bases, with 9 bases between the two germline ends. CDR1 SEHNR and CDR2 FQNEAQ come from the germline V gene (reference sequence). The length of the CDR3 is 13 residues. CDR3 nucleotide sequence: TGTGCCAGCAGCTTCGTCGGGGGCAATGAGCAGTTCTTC. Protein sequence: CASSFVGGNEQFF.

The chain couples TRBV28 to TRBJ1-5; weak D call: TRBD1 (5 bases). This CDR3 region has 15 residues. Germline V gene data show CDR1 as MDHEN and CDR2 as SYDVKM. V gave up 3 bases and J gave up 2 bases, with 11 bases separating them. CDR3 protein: CASSFGGDGNQPQHF. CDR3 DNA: TGTGCCAGCAGTTTCGGGGGGGACGGCAATCAGCCCCAGCATTTT.

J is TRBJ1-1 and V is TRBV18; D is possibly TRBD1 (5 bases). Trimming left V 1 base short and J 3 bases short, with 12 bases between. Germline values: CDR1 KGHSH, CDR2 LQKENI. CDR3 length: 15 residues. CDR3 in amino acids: CASSPLRPRDTEAFF. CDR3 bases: TGTGCCAGCTCACCACTAAGGCCCAGGGACACTGAAGCTTTCTTT.

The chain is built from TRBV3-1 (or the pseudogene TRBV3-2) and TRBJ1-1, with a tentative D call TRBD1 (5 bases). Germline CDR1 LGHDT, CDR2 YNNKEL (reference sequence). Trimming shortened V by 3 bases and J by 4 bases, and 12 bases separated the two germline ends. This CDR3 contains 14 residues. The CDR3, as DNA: TGTGCCAGCAGCCAGGTGTGGGGCGGCACTGAAGCTTTCTTT. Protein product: CASSQVWGGTEAFF.

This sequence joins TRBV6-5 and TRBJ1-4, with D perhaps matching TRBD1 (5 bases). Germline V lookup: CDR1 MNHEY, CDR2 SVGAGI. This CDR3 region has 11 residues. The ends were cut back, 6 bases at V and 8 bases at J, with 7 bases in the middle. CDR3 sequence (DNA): TGTGCCAGCAGCCGGGGGGAAAAACTGTTTTTT. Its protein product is CASSRGEKLFF.

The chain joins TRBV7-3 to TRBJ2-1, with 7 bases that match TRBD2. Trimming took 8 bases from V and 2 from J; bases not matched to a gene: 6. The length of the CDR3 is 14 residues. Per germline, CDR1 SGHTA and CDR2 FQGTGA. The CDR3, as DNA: TGTGCCAGCGGCCCTGGGGGGGCCTACAATGAGCAGTTCTTC. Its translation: CASGPGGAYNEQFF.

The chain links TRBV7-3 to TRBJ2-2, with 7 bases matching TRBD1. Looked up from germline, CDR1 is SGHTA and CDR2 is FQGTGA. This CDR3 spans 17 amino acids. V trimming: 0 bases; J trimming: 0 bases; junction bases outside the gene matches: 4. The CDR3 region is CASSLTPQGTNTGELFF. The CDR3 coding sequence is TGTGCCAGCAGCTTAACACCACAGGGGACGAACACCGGGGAGCTGTTTTTT.

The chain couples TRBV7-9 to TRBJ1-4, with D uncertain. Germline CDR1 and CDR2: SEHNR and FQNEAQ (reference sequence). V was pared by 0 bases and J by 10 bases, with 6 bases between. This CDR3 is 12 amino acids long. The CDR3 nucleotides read TGTGCCAGCAGCTTAGCCGAGGGAAAACTGTTTTTT. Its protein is CASSLAEGKLFF.

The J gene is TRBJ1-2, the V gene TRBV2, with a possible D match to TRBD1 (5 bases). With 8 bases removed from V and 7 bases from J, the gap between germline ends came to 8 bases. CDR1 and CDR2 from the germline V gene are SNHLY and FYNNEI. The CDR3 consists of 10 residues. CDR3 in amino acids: CASRGAGYTF. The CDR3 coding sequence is TGTGCCAGCCGTGGGGCTGGCTACACCTTC. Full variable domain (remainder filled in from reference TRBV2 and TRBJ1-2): EPEVTQTPSHQVTQMGQEVILRCVPISNHLYFYWYRQILGQKVEFLVSFYNNEISEKSEIFDDQFSVERPDGSNFTLKIRSTKLEDSAMYFCASRGAGYTFGSGTRLTVV.

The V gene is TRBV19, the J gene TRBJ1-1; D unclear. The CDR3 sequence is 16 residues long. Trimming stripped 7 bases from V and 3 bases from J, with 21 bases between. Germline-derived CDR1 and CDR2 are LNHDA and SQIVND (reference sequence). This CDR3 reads CASTTGRDLGYTEAFF. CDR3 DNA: TGTGCCAGTACCACGGGCCGGGATCTAGGGTACACTGAAGCTTTCTTT.

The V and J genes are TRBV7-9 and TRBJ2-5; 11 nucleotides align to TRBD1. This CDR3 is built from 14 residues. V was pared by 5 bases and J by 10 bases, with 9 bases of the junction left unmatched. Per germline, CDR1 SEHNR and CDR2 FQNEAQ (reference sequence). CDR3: CASSTHGTGGVQYF. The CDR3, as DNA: TGTGCCAGCAGCACGCATGGGACAGGGGGTGTCCAGTACTTC. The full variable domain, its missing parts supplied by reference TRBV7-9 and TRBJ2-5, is DTGVSQNPRHKITKRGQNVTFRCDPISEHNRLYWYRQTLGQGPEFLTYFQNEAQLEKSRLLSDRFSAERPKGSFSTLEIQRTEQGDSAMYLCASSTHGTGGVQYFGPGTRLLVL.

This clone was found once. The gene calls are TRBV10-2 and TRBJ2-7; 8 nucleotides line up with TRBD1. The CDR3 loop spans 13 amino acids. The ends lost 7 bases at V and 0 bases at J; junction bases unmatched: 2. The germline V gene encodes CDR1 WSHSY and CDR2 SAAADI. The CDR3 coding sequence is TGCGCCAGCAACGGACAGGGCTCCTACGAGCAGTACTTC. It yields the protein CASNGQGSYEQYF.

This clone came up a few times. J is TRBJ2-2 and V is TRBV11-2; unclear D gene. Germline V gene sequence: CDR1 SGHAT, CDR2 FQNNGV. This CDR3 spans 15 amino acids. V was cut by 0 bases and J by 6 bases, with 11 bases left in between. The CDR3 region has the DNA TGTGCCAGCAGCTTAGATCATGAGGTTGCCGGGGAGCTGTTTTTT. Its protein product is CASSLDHEVAGELFF.

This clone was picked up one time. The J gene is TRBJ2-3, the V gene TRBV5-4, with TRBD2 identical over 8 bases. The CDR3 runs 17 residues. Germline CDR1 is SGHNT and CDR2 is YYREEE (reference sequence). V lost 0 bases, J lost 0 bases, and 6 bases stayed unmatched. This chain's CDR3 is CASSLGGASGSTDTQYF. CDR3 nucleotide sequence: TGTGCCAGCAGCTTGGGGGGGGCTAGCGGGAGCACAGATACGCAGTATTTT.

The CDR3 DNA reads TGTGCCAGCAGCCAAGATTTGGGCGAGACCCAGTACTTC. Protein product: CASSQDLGETQYF. V is TRBV14 and J is TRBJ2-5; no definite D call. CDR1 and CDR2 (germline): SGHDN, FVKESK. Trimming shortened V by 0 bases and J by 5 bases, and 7 bases separated the two germline ends. This CDR3 is 13 amino acids long.

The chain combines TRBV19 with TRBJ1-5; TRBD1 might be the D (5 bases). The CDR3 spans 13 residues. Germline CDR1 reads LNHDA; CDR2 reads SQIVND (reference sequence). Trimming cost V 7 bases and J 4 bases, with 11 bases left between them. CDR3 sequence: CASKQGRNQPQHF. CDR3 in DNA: TGTGCCAGTAAGCAGGGCCGGAATCAGCCCCAGCATTTT.